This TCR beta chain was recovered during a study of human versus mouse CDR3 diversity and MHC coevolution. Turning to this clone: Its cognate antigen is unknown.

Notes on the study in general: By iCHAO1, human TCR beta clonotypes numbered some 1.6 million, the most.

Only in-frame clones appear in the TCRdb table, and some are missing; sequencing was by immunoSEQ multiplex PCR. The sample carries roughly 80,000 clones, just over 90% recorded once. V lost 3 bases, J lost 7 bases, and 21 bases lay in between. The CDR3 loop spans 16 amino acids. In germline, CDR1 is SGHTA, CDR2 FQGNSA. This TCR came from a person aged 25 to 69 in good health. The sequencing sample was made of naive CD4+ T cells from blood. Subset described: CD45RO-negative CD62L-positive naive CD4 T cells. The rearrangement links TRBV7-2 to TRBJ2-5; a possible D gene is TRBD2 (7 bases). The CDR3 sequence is CASSFGTSGVAGTQYF. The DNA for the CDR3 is TGTGCCAGCAGCTTCGGGACAAGCGGGGTTGCTGGGACCCAGTACTTC.